This T cell receptor beta chain appears in the sequencing data of a study of a mutant IDH1 vaccine in newly diagnosed glioma. In the study overall: Those enrolled had earlier been treated with radiotherapy, temozolomide, or both, mostly both.

This CDR3 spans 15 amino acids. Deletions cut 5 bases from V and 2 bases from J, with 13 bases between. Germline assignment: CDR1 SGHTA and CDR2 FQGNSA. Worth noting for this clone: Its antigen is still unknown.

Here immunoSEQ multiplex PCR was the method, and the copy in TCRdb shows in-frame clones only, minus some. The sample lists approximately 45,000 clones; under 95% were seen once. The time point here: week 23, last vaccination. Each dose of the vaccine consisted of 300 ug of mutant IDH1 20-mer peptide, with topical imiquimod. The chain carries TRBV7-2 and TRBJ1-5, with D unresolved. The TCR sequence derives from a man aged 45-65 years with glioma. Sample: PBMCs, taken from a glioma patient whose treatment included an IDH1 peptide vaccine. CDR3 sequence reads: CASSPREDGNQPQHF. The CDR3 bases are TGTGCCAGCAGCCCCCGAGAGGACGGCAATCAGCCCCAGCATTTT.